Sequencing of this T cell receptor (beta chain) was carried out in a study of cytomegalovirus exposure and HLA in healthy donors. Study details: Some 200 million T cells yielded 117 million unique TCR beta sequences in earlier analysis. General study points: Earlier findings revealed that most TCR beta V segments proved productive either about 87% or about 30% of the time.

This PCR relied on a set of 60 Vbeta primers and 13 Jbeta primers. Libraries were prepared by immunoSEQ multiplex PCR; TCRdb keeps only in-frame clonotypes and omits some of them. The sample has more than 85,000 clones, around 74% seen once. Details on this clone: Its antigen remains unidentified.

Donors consisted of healthy bone marrow donors. At the time of sampling, donors were nominally healthy, though unrecorded immune exposures were likely. The specimen was PBMCs. The clonotype originates from a woman aged 35 to 49 in good health and CMV-seropositive.

The CDR3 loop reads CASSSGGVQETQYF. CDR3 in DNA: TGTGCCAGCAGCTCGGGGGGGGTACAAGAGACCCAGTACTTC. The rearrangement uses TRBV9 and TRBJ2-5; 8 bases map to TRBD2. The V gene's germline CDR1 is SGDLS and CDR2 YYNGEE. V was pared by 4 bases and J by 2 bases, with 4 bases of the junction left unmatched. The CDR3 is 14 residues long.